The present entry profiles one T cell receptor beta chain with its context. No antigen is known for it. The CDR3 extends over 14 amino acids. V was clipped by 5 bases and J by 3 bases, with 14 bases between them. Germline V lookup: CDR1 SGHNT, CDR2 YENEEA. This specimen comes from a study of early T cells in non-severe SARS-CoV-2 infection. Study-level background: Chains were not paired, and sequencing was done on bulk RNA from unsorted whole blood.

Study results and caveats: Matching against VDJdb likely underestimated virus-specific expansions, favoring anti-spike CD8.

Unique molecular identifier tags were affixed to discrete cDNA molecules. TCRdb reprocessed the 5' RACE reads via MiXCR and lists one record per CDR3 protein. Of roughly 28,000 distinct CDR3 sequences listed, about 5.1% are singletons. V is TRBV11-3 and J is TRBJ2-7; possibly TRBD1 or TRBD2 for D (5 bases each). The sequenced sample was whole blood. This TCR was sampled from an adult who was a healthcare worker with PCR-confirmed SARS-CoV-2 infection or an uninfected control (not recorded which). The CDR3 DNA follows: TGTGCCAGCAGCCAAGTGCAGGGAGTCTACGAGCAGTACTTC. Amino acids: CASSQVQGVYEQYF.